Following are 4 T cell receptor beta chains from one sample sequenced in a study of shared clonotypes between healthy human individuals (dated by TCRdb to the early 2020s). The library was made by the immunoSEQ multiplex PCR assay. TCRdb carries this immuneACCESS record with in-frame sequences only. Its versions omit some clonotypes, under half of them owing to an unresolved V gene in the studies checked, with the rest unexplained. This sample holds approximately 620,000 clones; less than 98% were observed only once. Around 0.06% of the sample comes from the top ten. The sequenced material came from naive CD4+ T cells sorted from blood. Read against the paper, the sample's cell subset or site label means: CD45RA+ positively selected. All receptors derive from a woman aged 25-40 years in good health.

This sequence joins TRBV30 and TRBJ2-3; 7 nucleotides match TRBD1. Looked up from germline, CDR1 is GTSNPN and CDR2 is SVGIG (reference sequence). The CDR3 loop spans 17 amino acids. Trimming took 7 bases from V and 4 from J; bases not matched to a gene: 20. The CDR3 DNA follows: TGTGCCTCCACACATCTCTCGACAGGGCATTCTGCAGATACGCAGTATTTT. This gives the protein CASTHLSTGHSADTQYF.

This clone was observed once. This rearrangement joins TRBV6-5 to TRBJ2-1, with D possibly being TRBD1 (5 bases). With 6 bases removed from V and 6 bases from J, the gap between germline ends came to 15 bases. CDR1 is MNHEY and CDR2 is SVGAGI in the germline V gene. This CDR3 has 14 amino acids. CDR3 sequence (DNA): TGTGCCAGCAGACCAGGGTCCCAGGTCAATGAGCAGTTCTTC. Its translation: CASRPGSQVNEQFF.

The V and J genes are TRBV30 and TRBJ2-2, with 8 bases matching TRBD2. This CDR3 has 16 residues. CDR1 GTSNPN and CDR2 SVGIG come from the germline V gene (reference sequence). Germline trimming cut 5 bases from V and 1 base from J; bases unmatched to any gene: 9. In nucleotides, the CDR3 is TGTGCCTGGGATTTAAGCGGGAGTGGGAACACCGGGGAGCTGTTTTTT. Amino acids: CAWDLSGSGNTGELFF. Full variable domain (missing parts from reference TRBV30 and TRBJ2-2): SQTIHQWPATLVQPVGSPLSLECTVEGTSNPNLYWYRQAAGRGLQLLFYSVGIGQISSEVPQNLSASRPQDRQFILSSKKLLLSDSGFYLCAWDLSGSGNTGELFFGEGSRLTVL.

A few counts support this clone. The CDR3 here is CASSHGMNYGYTF. CDR3 coding DNA: TGTGCCAGCAGTCACGGGATGAACTATGGCTACACCTTC. The chain recombines TRBV28 with TRBJ1-2; D call uncertain. CDR1 and CDR2 (germline): MDHEN, SYDVKM. V was clipped by 5 bases and J by 2 bases, with 9 bases between them. The CDR3 totals 13 residues.